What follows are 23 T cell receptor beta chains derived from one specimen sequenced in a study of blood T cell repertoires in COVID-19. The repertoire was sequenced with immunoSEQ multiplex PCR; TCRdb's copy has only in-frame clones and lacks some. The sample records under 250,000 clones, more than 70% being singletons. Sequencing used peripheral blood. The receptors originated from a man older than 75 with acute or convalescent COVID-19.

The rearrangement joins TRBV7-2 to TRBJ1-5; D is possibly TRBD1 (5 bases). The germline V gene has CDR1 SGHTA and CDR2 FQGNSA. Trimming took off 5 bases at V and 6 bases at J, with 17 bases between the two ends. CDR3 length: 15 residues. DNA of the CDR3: TGTGCCAGCAGCGGGGCCCCGGGTACTGGTCAGCCCCAGCATTTT. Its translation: CASSGAPGTGQPQHF.

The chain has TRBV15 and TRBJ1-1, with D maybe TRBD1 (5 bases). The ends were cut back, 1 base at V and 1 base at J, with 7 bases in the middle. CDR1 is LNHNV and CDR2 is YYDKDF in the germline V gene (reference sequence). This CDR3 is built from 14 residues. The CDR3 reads CATSRGQGNTEAFF. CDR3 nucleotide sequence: TGTGCCACCAGCAGAGGGCAGGGGAACACTGAAGCTTTCTTT.

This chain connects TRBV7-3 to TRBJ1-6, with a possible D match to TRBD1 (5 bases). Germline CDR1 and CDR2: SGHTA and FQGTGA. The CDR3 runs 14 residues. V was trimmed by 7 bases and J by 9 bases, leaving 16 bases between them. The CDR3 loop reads CASTHGGKGSPLHF. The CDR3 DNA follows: TGTGCCAGCACCCATGGGGGGAAAGGTTCACCCCTCCACTTT.

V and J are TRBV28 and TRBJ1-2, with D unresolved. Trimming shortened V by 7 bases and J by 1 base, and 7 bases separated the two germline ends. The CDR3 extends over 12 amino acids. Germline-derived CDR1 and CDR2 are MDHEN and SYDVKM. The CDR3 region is CASTTHNYGYTF. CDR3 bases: TGTGCCAGCACGACACATAACTATGGCTACACCTTC.

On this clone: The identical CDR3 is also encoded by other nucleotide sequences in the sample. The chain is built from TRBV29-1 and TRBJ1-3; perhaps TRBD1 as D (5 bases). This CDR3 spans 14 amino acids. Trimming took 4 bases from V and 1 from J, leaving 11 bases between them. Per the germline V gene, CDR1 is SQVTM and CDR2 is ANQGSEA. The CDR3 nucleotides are TGCAGCGTTGGTCTGGGGCAGTCTGGAAACACCATATATTTT. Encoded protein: CSVGLGQSGNTIYF.

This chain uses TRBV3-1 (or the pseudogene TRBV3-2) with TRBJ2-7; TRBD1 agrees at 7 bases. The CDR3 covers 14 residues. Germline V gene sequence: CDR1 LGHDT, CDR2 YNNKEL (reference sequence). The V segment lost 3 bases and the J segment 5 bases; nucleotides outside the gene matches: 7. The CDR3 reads CASSQGQRKNEQYF. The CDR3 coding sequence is TGTGCCAGCAGCCAGGGACAGCGGAAGAACGAGCAGTACTTC.

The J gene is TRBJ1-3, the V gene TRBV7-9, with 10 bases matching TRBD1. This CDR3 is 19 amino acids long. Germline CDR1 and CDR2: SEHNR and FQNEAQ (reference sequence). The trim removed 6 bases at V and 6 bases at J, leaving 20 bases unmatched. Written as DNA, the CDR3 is TGTGCCAGCAGGGAACAAGGGACAGGGGTCACTCCCTCCAAAAACACCATATATTTT. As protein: CASREQGTGVTPSKNTIYF.

The CDR3 sequence is CASRPTGVSSYEQYF. The CDR3 DNA follows: TGTGCCAGCAGGCCTACAGGGGTCAGCTCCTACGAGCAGTACTTC. The chain employs TRBV6-5 and TRBJ2-7; 7 bases agree with TRBD1. This CDR3 is 15 amino acids long. Germline V gene data show CDR1 as MNHEY and CDR2 as SVGAGI. V dropped 6 bases and J dropped 0; count of bases not matched to a gene: 8.

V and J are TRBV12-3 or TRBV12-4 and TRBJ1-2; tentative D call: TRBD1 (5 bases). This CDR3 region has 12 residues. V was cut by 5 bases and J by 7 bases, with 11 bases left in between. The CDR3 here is CASSPRGSGYTF. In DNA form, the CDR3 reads TGTGCCAGCAGTCCCCGGGGGTCTGGCTACACCTTC.

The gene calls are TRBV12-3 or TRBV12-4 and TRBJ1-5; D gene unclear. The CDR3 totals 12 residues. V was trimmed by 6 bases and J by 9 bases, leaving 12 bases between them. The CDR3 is CASSPGSGPQHF. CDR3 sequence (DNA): TGTGCCAGCAGCCCCGGGTCTGGGCCCCAGCATTTT.

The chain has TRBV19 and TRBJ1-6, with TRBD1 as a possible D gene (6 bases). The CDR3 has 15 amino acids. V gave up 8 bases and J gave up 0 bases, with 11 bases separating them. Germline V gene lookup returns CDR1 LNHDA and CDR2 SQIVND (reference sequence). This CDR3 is CASREGDSYNSPLHF. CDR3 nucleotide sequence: TGTGCCAGTCGGGAGGGGGACTCCTATAATTCACCCCTCCACTTT.

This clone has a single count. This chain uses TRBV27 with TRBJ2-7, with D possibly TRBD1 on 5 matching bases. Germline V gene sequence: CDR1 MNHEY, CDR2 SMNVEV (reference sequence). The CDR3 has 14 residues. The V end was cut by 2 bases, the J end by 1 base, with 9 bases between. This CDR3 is CASSLSRGSYEQYF. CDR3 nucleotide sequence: TGTGCCAGCAGTTTAAGTAGGGGTTCCTACGAGCAGTACTTC.

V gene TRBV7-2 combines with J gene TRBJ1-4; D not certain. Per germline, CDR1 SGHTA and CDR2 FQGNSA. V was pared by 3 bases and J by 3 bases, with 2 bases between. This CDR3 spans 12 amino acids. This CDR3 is CASSFSNEKLFF. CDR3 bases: TGTGCCAGCAGCTTCTCTAATGAAAAACTGTTTTTT.

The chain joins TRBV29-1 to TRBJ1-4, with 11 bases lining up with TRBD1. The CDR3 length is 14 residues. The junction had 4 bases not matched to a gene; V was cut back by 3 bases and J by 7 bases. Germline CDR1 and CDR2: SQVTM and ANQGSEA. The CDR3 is CSVELGTGGEKLFF. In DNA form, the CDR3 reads TGCAGCGTTGAGCTAGGGACAGGGGGTGAAAAACTGTTTTTT.

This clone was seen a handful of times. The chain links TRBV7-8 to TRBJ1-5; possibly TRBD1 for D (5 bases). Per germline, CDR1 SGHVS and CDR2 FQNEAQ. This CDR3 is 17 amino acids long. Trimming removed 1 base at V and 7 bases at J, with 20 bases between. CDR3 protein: CASSLVGGLSIGQPQHF. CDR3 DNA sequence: TGTGCCAGCAGCTTAGTTGGGGGGTTGAGTATTGGGCAGCCCCAGCATTTT.

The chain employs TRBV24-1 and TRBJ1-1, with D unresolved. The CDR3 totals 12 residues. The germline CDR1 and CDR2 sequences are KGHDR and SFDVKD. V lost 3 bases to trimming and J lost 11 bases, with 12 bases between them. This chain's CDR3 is CATSDGGGHAFF. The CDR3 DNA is TGTGCCACCAGTGATGGAGGCGGGCATGCTTTCTTT.

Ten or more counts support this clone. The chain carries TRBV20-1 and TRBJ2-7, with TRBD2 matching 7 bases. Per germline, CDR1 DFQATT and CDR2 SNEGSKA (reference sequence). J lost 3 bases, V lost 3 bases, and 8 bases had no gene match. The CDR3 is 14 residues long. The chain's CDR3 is CSASSGSAVYEQYF. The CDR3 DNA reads TGCAGTGCTAGTAGCGGGTCGGCCGTCTACGAGCAGTACTTC.

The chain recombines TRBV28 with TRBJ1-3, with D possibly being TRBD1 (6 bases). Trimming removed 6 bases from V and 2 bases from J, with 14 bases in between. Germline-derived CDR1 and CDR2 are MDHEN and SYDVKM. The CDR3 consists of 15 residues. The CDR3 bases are TGTGCCAGCAGCCCGGTGGGACACCCTGGAAACACCATATATTTT. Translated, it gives CASSPVGHPGNTIYF. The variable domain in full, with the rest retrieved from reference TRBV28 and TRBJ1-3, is DVKVTQSSRYLVKRTGEKVFLECVQDMDHENMFWYRQDPGLGLRLIYFSYDVKMKEKGDIPEGYSVSREKKERFSLILESASTNQTSMYLCASSPVGHPGNTIYFGEGSWLTVV.

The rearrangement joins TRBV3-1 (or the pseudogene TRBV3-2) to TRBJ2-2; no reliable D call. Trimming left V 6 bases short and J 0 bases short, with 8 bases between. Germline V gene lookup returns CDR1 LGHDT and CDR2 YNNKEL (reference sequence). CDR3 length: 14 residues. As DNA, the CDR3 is TGTGCCAGCAGTCCTATCGCGAACACCGGGGAGCTGTTTTTT. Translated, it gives CASSPIANTGELFF.

This CDR3 reads CASTPSTGGKGTEAFF. DNA of the CDR3: TGTGCCAGCACCCCTTCGACGGGGGGTAAAGGCACTGAAGCTTTCTTT. V is TRBV28 and J is TRBJ1-1, with a tentative D call TRBD1 (5 bases). V was shortened by 7 bases and J by 4 bases, with 22 bases between the two germline ends. CDR1 MDHEN and CDR2 SYDVKM come from the germline V gene. This CDR3 contains 16 residues.

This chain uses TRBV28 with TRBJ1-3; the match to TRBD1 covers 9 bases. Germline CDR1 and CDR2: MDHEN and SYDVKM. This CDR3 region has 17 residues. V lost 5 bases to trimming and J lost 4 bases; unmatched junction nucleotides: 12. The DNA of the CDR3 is TGTGCCAGCAGTGCCCCTACAGGGGGCTGGGACGGAAACACCATATATTTT. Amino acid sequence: CASSAPTGGWDGNTIYF. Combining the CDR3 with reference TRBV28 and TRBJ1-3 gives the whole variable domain DVKVTQSSRYLVKRTGEKVFLECVQDMDHENMFWYRQDPGLGLRLIYFSYDVKMKEKGDIPEGYSVSREKKERFSLILESASTNQTSMYLCASSAPTGGWDGNTIYFGEGSWLTVV.

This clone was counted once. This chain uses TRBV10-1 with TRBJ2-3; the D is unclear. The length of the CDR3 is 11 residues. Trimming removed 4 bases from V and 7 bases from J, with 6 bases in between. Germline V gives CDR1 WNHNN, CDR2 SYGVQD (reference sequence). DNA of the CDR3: TGCGCCAGCAGTGCCAGTAATACGCAGTATTTT. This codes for CASSASNTQYF.

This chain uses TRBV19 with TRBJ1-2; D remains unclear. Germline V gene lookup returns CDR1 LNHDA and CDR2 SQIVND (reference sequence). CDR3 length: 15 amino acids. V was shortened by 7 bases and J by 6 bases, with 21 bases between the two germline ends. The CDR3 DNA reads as TGTGCCAGTACCGAGACTGCAGGCGGGATACATGGCTACACCTTC. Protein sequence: CASTETAGGIHGYTF.